This paragraph reports one T cell receptor beta chain. This sample is drawn from a study of T cell changes during pregnancy in multiple sclerosis. Assay: immunoSEQ multiplex PCR; the TCRdb copy retains only in-frame clones and omits some. Of roughly 57,000 clones in the sample, around 92% are singletons; the top ten hold about 0.64%. J lost 0 bases, V lost 5 bases, and 9 bases had no gene match. Germline CDR1 LNHDA, CDR2 SQIVND (reference sequence). The CDR3 totals 17 residues. The V and J genes are TRBV19 and TRBJ1-4, with 7 positions matching TRBD1. This specimen consisted of CD4+ T cells from peripheral blood mononuclear cells, obtained after pregnancy. The receptor comes from a female donor with multiple sclerosis, enrolled in a pregnancy study. DNA for the CDR3: TGTGCCAGTAGTCCGTGGGGACAGACTGCAACTAATGAAAAACTGTTTTTT. Protein product: CASSPWGQTATNEKLFF.